Presented here are 5 T cell receptor beta chains from one specimen sequenced in a study of blood T cell repertoires in COVID-19. The table came from immunoSEQ multiplex PCR; TCRdb's copy has only in-frame clones and leaves some out. The sample includes about 220,000 clones, roughly nine tenths of them seen just once. Sequencing was performed on peripheral blood. Every receptor here comes from a man aged 35 to 55 with active or convalescent COVID-19.

The rearrangement uses TRBV2 and TRBJ1-6, with D possibly matching TRBD1 (5 bases). CDR3 length equals 14 residues. V gave up 4 bases and J gave up 10 bases, with 14 bases separating them. The germline V gene has CDR1 SNHLY and CDR2 FYNNEI. The chain's CDR3 is CASSGSGFGSPLHF. CDR3 bases: TGTGCCAGCAGTGGGTCAGGGTTCGGGTCACCCCTCCACTTT. The full variable domain, its missing parts supplied by reference TRBV2 and TRBJ1-6, is EPEVTQTPSHQVTQMGQEVILRCVPISNHLYFYWYRQILGQKVEFLVSFYNNEISEKSEIFDDQFSVERPDGSNFTLKIRSTKLEDSAMYFCASSGSGFGSPLHFGNGTRLTVT.

The chain carries TRBV7-9 and TRBJ2-7; 9 bases are shared with TRBD1. This CDR3 has 12 amino acids. V dropped 7 bases and J dropped 5; count of bases not matched to a gene: 3. From germline, CDR1 is SEHNR and CDR2 FQNEAQ (reference sequence). The CDR3 DNA reads TGTGCCAGCAACACAGGGGGCGACGAGCAGTACTTC. Translated, it gives CASNTGGDEQYF.

The chain joins TRBV10-1 to TRBJ2-1, with D perhaps matching TRBD1 (6 bases). The CDR3 is 15 residues long. Germline assignment: CDR1 WNHNN and CDR2 SYGVQD (reference sequence). Deletions cut 4 bases from V and 6 bases from J, with 16 bases between. CDR3 loop: CASSGEQGIGNEQFF. The CDR3 DNA sequence: TGCGCCAGCAGTGGTGAACAGGGAATAGGCAATGAGCAGTTCTTC.

V is TRBV10-2 and J is TRBJ1-5; D ambiguous. This CDR3 is built from 12 residues. Germline V gene data show CDR1 as WSHSY and CDR2 as SAAADI. The ends were cut back, 6 bases at V and 5 bases at J, with 8 bases in the middle. CDR3 residues: CASRGADQPQHF. CDR3 nucleotides: TGCGCCAGCAGGGGCGCCGATCAGCCCCAGCATTTT.

V and J are TRBV7-3 and TRBJ2-7, with 9 bases that match TRBD1. The germline V gene encodes CDR1 SGHTA and CDR2 FQGTGA. Trimming took 5 bases from V and 12 from J; bases not matched to a gene: 14. The CDR3 sequence is 14 residues long. The CDR3 DNA reads TGTGCCAGCAGCCCTCGCCCGGGACAGGGATTGTTGTACTTC. Translating gives CASSPRPGQGLLYF.